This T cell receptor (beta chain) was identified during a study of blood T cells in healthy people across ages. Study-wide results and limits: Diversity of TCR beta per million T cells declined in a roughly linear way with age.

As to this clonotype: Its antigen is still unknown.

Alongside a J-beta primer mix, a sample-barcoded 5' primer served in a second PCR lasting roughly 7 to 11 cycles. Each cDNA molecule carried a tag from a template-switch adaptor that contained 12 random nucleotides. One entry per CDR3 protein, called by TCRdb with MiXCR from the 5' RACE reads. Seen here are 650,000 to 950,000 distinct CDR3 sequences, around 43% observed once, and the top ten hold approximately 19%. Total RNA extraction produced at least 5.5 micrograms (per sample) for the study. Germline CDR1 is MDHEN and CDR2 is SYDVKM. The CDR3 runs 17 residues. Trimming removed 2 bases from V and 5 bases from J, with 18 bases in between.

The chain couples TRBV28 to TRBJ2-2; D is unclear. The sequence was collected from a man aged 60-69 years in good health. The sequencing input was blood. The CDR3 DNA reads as TGTGCCAGCAGTTTACTTTCTTGGACGGAAGAGACCGGGGAGCTGTTTTTT. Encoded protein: CASSLLSWTEETGELFF.